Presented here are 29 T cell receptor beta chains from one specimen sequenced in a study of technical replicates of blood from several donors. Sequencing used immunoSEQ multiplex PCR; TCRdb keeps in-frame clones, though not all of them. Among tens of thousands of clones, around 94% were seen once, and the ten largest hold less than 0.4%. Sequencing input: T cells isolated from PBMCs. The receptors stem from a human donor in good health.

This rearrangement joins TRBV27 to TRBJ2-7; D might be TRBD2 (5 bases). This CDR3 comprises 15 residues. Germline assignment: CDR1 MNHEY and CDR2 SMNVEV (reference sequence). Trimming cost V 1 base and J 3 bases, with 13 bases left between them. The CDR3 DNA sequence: TGTGCCAGCAGTTTATTAGTGCGAGGAGGCTACGAGCAGTACTTC. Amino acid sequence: CASSLLVRGGYEQYF.

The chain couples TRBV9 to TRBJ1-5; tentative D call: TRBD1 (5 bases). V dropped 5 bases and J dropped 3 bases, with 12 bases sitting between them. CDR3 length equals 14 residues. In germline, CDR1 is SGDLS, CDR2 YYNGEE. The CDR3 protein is CASSKGGDNQPQHF. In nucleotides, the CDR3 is TGTGCCAGCAGTAAGGGAGGGGACAATCAGCCCCAGCATTTT.

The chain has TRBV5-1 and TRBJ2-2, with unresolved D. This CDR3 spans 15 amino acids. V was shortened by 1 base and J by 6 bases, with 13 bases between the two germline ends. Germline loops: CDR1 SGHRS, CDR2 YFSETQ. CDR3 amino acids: CASSLSSSLPGELFF. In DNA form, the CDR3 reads TGCGCCAGCAGCTTGAGTAGTTCTCTTCCCGGGGAGCTGTTTTTT. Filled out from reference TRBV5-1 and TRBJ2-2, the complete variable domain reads KAGVTQTPRYLIKTRGQQVTLSCSPISGHRSVSWYQQTPGQGLQFLFEYFSETQRNKGNFPGRFSGRQFSNSRSEMNVSTLELGDSALYLCASSLSSSLPGELFFGEGSRLTVL.

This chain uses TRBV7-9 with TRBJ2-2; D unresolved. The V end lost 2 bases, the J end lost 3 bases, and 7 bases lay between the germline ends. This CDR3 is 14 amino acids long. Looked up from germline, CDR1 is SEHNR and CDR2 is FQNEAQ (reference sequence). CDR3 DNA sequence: TGTGCCAGCAGCTTACTCCGGGACACCGGGGAGCTGTTTTTT. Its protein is CASSLLRDTGELFF. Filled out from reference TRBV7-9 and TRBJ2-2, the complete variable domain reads DTGVSQNPRHKITKRGQNVTFRCDPISEHNRLYWYRQTLGQGPEFLTYFQNEAQLEKSRLLSDRFSAERPKGSFSTLEIQRTEQGDSAMYLCASSLLRDTGELFFGEGSRLTVL.

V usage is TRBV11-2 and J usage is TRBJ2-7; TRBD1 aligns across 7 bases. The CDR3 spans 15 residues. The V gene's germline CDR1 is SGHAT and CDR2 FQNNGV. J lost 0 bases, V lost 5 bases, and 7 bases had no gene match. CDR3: CASSGEGTASYEQYF. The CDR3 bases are TGTGCCAGCAGCGGAGAGGGGACAGCCTCCTACGAGCAGTACTTC.

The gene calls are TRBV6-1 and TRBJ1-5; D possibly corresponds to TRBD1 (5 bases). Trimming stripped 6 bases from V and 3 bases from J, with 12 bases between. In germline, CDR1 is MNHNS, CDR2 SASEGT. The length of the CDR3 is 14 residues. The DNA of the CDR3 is TGTGCCAGCAGGACAGCAAATGACAATCAGCCCCAGCATTTT. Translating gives CASRTANDNQPQHF.

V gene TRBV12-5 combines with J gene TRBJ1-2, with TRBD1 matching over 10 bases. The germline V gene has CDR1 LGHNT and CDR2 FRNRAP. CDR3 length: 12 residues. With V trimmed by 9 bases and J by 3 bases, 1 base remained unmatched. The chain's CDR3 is CASGTGDYGYTF. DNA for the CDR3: TGTGCTAGCGGGACAGGGGACTATGGCTACACCTTC.

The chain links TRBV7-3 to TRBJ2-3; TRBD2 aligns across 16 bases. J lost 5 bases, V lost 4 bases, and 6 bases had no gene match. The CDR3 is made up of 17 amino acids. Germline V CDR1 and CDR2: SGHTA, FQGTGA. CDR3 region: CASSSAGTSGRVDTQYF. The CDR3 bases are TGTGCCAGCAGCTCCGCCGGGACTAGCGGGAGGGTAGATACGCAGTATTTT.

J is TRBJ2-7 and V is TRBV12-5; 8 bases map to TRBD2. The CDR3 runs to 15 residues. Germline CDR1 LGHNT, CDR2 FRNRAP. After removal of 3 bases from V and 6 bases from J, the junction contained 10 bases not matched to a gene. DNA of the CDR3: TGTGCTAGTGGTTTAGAAGCGGGAGCAGCGGTCGAGCAGTACTTC. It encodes CASGLEAGAAVEQYF.

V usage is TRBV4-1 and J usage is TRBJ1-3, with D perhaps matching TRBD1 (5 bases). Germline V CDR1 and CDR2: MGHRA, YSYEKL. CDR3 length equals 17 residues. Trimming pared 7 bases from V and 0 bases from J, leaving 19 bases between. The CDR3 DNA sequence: TGCGCCAGCACCCTACGACGACAGTTAGACTCTGGAAACACCATATATTTT. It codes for CASTLRRQLDSGNTIYF.

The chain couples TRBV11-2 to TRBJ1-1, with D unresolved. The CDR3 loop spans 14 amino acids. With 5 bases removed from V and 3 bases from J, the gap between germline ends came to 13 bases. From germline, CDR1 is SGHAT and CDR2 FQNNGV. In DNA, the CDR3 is TGTGCCAGCAGCAAACCAGGAGGGTACACTGAAGCTTTCTTT. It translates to CASSKPGGYTEAFF.

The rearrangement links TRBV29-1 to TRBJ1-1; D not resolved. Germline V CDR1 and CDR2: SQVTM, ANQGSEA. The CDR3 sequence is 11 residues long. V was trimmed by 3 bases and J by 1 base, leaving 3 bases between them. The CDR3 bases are TGCAGCGTTGAGGCGAACACTGAAGCTTTCTTT. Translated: CSVEANTEAFF.

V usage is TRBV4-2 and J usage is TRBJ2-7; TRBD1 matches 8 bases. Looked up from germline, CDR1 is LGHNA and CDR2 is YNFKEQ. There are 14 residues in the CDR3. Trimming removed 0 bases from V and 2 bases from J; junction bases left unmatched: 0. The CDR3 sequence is CASSQEQGAYEQYF. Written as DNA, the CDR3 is TGTGCCAGCAGCCAAGAACAGGGGGCCTACGAGCAGTACTTC.

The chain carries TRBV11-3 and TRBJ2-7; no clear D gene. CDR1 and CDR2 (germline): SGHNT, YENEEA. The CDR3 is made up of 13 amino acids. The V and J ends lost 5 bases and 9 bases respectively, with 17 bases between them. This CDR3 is CASSPRSGFPQYF. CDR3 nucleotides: TGTGCCAGCAGCCCAAGATCCGGGTTCCCGCAGTACTTC.

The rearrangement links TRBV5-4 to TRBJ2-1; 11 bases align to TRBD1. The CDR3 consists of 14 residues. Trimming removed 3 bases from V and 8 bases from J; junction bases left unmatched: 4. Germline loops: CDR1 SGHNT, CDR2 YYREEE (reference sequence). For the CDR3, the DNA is TGTGCCAGCAGCTCCGGGACAGGGGGAGATGAGCAGTTCTTC. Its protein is CASSSGTGGDEQFF.

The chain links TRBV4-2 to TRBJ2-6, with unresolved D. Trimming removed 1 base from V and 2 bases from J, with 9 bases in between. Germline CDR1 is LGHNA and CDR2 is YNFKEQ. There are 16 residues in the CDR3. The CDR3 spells CASSQVSATGANVLTF. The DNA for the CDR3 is TGTGCCAGCAGCCAAGTAAGCGCTACTGGGGCCAACGTCCTGACTTTC.

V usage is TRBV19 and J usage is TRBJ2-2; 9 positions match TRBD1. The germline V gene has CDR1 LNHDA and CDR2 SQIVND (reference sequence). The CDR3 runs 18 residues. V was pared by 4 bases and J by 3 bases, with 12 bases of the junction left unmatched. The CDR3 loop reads CASSRLSGGQGYTGELFF. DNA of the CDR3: TGTGCCAGTAGTAGATTAAGTGGGGGACAGGGTTACACCGGGGAGCTGTTTTTT.

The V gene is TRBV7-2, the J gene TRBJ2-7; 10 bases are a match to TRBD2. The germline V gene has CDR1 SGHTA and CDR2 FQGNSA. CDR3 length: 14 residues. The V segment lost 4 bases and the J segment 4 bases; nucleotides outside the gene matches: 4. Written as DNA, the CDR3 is TGTGCCAGCAGCTGGACTAGCGGAGATTACGAGCAGTACTTC. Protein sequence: CASSWTSGDYEQYF.

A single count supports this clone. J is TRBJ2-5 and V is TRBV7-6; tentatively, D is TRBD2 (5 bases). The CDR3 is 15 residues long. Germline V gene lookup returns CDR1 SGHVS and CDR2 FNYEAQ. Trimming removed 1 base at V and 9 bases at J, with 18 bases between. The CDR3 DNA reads TGTGCCAGCAGCTTAGGTATAGGGCTAGCTGAGGCCCAGTACTTC. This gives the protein CASSLGIGLAEAQYF.

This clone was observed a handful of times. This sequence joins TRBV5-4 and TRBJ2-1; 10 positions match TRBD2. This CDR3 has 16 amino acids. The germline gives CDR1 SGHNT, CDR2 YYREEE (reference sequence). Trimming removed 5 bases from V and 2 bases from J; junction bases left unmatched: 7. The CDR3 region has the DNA TGTGCCAGCAGTTTTCCTAGCGGGAGTCCCTACAATGAGCAGTTCTTC. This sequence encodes CASSFPSGSPYNEQFF.

CDR3 nucleotide sequence: TGTGCCAGCAGTTTAGACAGGGGAGCTGAAAAACTGTTTTTT. This codes for CASSLDRGAEKLFF. The chain couples TRBV27 to TRBJ1-4, with 8 positions matching TRBD1. Trimming cost V 2 bases and J 7 bases; bases outside gene matches: 3. The CDR3 has 14 residues. CDR1 is MNHEY and CDR2 is SMNVEV in the germline V gene (reference sequence).

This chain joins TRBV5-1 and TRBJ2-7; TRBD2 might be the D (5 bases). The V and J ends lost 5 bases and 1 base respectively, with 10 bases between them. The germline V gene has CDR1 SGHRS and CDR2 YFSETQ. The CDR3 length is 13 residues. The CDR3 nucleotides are TGCGCCAGCAGGGAGACGGGATCCTACGAGCAGTACTTC. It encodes CASRETGSYEQYF.

The CDR3: CASSLYRFYEQYF. The CDR3 DNA reads TGTGCCAGCAGTTTATACAGATTTTACGAGCAGTACTTC. This chain links TRBV27 with TRBJ2-7; D not certain. The CDR3 extends over 13 amino acids. Germline CDR1 MNHEY, CDR2 SMNVEV (reference sequence). Trimming removed 1 base at V and 4 bases at J, with 8 bases between.

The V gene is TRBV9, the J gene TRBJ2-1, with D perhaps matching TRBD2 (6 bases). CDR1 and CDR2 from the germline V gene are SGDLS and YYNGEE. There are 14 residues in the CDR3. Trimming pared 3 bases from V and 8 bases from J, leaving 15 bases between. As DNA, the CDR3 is TGTGCCAGCAGCGAAGGACTAACGGTGCATGAGCAGTTCTTC. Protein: CASSEGLTVHEQFF. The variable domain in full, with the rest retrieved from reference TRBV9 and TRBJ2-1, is DSGVTQTPKHLITATGQRVTLRCSPRSGDLSVYWYQQSLDQGLQFLIQYYNGEERAKGNILERFSAQQFPDLHSELNLSSLELGDSALYFCASSEGLTVHEQFFGPGTRLTVL.

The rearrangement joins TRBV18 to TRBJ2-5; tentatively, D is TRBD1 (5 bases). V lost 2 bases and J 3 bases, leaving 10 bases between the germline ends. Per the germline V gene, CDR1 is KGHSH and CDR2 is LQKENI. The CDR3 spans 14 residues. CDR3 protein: CASSPGAEEETQYF. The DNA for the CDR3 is TGTGCCAGCTCACCAGGGGCTGAAGAAGAGACCCAGTACTTC.

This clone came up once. CDR3 residues: CASSPGGNTGELFF. As DNA, the CDR3 is TGTGCCAGCAGCCCAGGGGGCAACACCGGGGAGCTGTTTTTT. The genes are TRBV21-1 and TRBJ2-2; the table assigns TRBD1, which was not confirmed against the DNA. TRBV21-1 is a known pseudogene. The CDR3 runs to 14 residues.

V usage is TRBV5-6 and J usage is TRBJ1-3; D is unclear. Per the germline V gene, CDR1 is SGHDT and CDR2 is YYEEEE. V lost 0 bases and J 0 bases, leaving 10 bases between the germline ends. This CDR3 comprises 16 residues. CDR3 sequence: CASSLVPGLSGNTIYF. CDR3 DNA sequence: TGTGCCAGCAGCTTGGTTCCGGGTCTCTCTGGAAACACCATATATTTT.

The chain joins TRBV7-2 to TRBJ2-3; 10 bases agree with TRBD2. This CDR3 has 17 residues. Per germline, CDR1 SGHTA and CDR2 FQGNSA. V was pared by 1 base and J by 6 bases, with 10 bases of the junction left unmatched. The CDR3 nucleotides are TGTGCCAGCAGCTTAGATTTACTAGCGGGATTTGTTGATACGCAGTATTTT. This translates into CASSLDLLAGFVDTQYF.

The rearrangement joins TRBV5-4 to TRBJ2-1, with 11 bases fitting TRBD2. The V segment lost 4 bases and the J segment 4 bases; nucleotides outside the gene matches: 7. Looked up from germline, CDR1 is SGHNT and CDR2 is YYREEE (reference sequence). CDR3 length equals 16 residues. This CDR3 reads CASSLGTSGQYNEQFF. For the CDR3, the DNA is TGTGCCAGCAGCCTAGGGACTAGCGGACAATACAATGAGCAGTTCTTC.